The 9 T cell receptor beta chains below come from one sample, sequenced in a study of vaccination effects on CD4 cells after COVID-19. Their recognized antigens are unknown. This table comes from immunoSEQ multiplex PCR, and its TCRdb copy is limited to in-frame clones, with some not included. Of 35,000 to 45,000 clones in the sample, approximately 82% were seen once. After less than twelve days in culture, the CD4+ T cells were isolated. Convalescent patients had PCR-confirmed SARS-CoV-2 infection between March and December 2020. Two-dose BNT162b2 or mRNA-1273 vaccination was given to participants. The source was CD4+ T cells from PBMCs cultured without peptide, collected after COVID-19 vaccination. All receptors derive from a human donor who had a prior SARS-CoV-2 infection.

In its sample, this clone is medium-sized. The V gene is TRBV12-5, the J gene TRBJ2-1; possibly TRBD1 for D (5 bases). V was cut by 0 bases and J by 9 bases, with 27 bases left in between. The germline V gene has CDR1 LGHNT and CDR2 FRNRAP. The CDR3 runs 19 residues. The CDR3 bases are TGTGCTAGTGGTTTGGTACTGTTTGGCCAGGGTCGAGTTGGAGCTGAGCAGTTCTTC. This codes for CASGLVLFGQGRVGAEQFF. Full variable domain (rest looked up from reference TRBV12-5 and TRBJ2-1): DARVTQTPRHKVTEMGQEVTMRCQPILGHNTVFWYRQTMMQGLELLAYFRNRAPLDDSGMPKDRFSAEMPDATLATLKIQPSEPRDSAVYFCASGLVLFGQGRVGAEQFFGPGTRLTVL.

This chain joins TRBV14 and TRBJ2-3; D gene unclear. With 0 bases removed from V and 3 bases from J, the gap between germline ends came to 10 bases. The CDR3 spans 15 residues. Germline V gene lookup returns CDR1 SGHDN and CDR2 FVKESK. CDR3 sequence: CASSQDIAGTDTQYF. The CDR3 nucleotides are TGTGCCAGCAGCCAAGATATAGCCGGGACAGATACGCAGTATTTT.

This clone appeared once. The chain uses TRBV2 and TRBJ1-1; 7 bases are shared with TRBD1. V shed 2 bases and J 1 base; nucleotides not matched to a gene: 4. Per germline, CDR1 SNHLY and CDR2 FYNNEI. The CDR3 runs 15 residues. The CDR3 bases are TGTGCCAGCAGTGAATTGCCAGGGGGGAACACTGAAGCTTTCTTT. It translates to CASSELPGGNTEAFF. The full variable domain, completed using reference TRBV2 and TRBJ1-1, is EPEVTQTPSHQVTQMGQEVILRCVPISNHLYFYWYRQILGQKVEFLVSFYNNEISEKSEIFDDQFSVERPDGSNFTLKIRSTKLEDSAMYFCASSELPGGNTEAFFGQGTRLTVV.

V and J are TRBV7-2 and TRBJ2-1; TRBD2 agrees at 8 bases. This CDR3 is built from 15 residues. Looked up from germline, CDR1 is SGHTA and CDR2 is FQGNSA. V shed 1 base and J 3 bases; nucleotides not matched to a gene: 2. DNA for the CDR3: TGTGCCAGCAGCTTAGTCCGGGAGGGCTACAATGAGCAGTTCTTC. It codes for CASSLVREGYNEQFF.

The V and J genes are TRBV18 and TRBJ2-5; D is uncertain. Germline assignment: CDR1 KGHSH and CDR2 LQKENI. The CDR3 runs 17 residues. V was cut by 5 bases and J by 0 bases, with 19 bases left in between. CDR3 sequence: CASSSYSLKAYQETQYF. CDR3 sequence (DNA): TGTGCCAGCTCATCTTACTCTCTAAAGGCGTACCAAGAGACCCAGTACTTC.

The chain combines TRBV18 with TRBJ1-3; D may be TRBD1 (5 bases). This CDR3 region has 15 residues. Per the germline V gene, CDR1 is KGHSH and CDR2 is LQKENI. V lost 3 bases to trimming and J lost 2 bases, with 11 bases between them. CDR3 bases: TGTGCCAGCTCACCGTCTTCCAGGGCTGGAAACACCATATATTTT. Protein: CASSPSSRAGNTIYF.

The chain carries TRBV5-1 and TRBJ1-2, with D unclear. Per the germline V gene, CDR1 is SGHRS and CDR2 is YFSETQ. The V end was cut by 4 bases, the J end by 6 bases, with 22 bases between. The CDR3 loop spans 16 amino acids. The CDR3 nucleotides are TGCGCCAGCAGCCTACCCCGAGGGCCTACTCGGGATGGCTACACCTTC. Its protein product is CASSLPRGPTRDGYTF. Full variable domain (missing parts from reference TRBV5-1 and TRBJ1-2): KAGVTQTPRYLIKTRGQQVTLSCSPISGHRSVSWYQQTPGQGLQFLFEYFSETQRNKGNFPGRFSGRQFSNSRSEMNVSTLELGDSALYLCASSLPRGPTRDGYTFGSGTRLTVV.

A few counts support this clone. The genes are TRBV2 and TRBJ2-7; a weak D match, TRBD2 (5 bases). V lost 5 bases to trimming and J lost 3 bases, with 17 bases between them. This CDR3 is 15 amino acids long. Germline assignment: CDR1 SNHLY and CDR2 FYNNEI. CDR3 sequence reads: CASSPNLGGHYEQYF. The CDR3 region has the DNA TGTGCCAGCAGTCCAAACTTAGGAGGCCACTACGAGCAGTACTTC.

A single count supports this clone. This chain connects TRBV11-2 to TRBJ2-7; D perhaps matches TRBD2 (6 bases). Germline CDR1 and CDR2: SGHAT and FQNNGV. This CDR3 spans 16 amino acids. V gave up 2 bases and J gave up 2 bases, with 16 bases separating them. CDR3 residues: CASSLPTGTLPYEQYF. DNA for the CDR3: TGTGCCAGCAGCTTACCTACCGGGACTCTACCCTACGAGCAGTACTTC.